This T cell receptor beta chain stems from a study of T-cell reconstitution after alpha-beta-depleted transplantation in children. Points from the study as a whole: After transplant, high TCRbeta diversity at day 60 in some patients arose from surviving recipient T cells and thymic progenitors. Newly made T cells mostly supplied T-cell counts and diversity one year after transplant. Reported findings indicate that, about two months after transplant, alpha-beta T cells came from several hundred expanded clones, which were derived from non-depleted graft cells.

Unique molecular identifiers were incorporated into the prepared TCRbeta library. TCRdb called the PCR reads again in MiXCR, with one record for every CDR3 protein. The sample carries some 460,000 distinct CDR3 sequences, roughly 15% recorded once. Worth noting for this clonotype: Its antigen is undetermined.

The sequence was collected from a boy in the first two years of life who had a stem cell transplant for Wiskott-Aldrich syndrome, so the T cells may come from the graft donor. Source: PBMCs, mostly from graft donor cells, taken 360 days after TCRalphabeta/CD19-depleted stem cell transplant.

The CDR3 DNA reads TGCGCCAGCAGCTTGCGGGGGGCGTTGTTGGGAGATACGCAGTATTTT. Translating gives CASSLRGALLGDTQYF. The gene calls are TRBV5-1 and TRBJ2-3; maybe TRBD2 (7 bases). V dropped 1 base and J dropped 5 bases, with 17 bases sitting between them. Germline-derived CDR1 and CDR2 are SGHRS and YFSETQ. This CDR3 is built from 16 residues.